This TCR beta chain was recovered during a study of T-cell reconstitution after alpha-beta-depleted transplantation in children. The authors prepared the TCRbeta library with unique molecular identifiers. TCRdb itself ran the PCR reads through MiXCR, one entry per CDR3 protein. This sample has roughly 500,000 distinct CDR3 sequences, with more than 9% found just once. This clonotype has just a few counts. This sequence may be a read error, since a much larger clone differs from it by one base. The sample here was PBMCs, taken before TCRalphabeta/CD19-depleted stem cell transplant. This clonotype was obtained from a child under 10 years old with inherited bone marrow failure, due to receive a stem cell transplant.

The CDR3 DNA is TGTGCCAGCAGTGAAACCAATGAGCAGTTCTTC. Encoded protein: CASSETNEQFF. The V call is TRBV2, the J call TRBJ2-1; no clear D. CDR1 and CDR2 from the germline V gene are SNHLY and FYNNEI. The CDR3 length is 11 residues. The V and J ends lost 2 bases and 6 bases respectively, with 2 bases between them.